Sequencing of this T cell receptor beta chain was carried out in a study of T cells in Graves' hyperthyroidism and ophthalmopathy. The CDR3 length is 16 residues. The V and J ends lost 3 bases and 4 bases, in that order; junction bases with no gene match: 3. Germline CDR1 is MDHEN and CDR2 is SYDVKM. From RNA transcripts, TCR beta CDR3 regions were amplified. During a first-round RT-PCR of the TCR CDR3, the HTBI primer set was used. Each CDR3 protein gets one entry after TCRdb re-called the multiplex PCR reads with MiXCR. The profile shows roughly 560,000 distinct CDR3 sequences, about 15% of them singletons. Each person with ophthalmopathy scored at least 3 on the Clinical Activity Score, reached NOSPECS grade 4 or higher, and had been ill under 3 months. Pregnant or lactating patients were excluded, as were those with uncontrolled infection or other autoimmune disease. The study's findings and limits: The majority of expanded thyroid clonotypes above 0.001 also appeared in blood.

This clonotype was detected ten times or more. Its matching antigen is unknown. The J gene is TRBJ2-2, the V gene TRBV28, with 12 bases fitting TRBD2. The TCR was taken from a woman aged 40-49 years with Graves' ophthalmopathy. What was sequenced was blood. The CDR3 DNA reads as TGTGCCAGCAGTTTCCCGGGACTAGCGGGCACCGGGGAGCTGTTTTTT. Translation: CASSFPGLAGTGELFF.